The source of this TCR beta chain is a study of blood T cell repertoires in COVID-19. Study in general: Samples came from the United States, Italy and Spain, spanning acute and convalescent COVID-19. Sample material is recorded as cDNA or gDNA derived from T cells, B-cell-depleted T cells, or PBMCs.

From germline, CDR1 is SGHVS and CDR2 FNYEAQ. This CDR3 is 16 amino acids long. Trimming took 5 bases from V and 9 from J; bases not matched to a gene: 12. Methods used by the authors: How many nucleated cells were present was estimated from reference gene primer amplification. Repertoires were generated with immunoSEQ multiplex PCR, while TCRdb's copy carries only in-frame clones and drops some. The V and J calls and clone size come from that table; D and trimming were worked out from the DNA. The table records about 110,000 clones, 75% to 80% of them present only once. The sample holds one count of this clone.

The sequence derives from a woman aged 80 or over with active or convalescent COVID-19. The sequencing input was peripheral blood. The chain links TRBV7-6 to TRBJ1-6, with TRBD1 matching over 8 bases. Here the CDR3 reads CASSPQAGTGGSPLHF. As DNA, the CDR3 is TGTGCCAGCAGCCCCCAAGCCGGGACAGGAGGTTCACCCCTCCACTTT.